Below are 10 T cell receptor beta chains sequenced from a single sample in a study of cytomegalovirus exposure and HLA in healthy donors (dated by TCRdb to 2015 to 2018). Library method: the immunoSEQ multiplex PCR assay. The multiplex PCR relied on a mix of 60 forward primers for TCR Vbeta segments and 13 reverse primers for TCR Jbeta segments. TCRdb retrieved this table from immuneACCESS and kept in-frame rearrangements only. Not all clones are present; in checked studies, unresolved V genes account for under half, and no reason is known for the remainder. A total of some 120,000 clones appear in this sample, roughly 83% of them only once. The top ten clones comprise 3.5% to 5% of the sample. The sequenced sample consisted of PBMCs. These receptors were taken from a man aged 25-45 years in good health and CMV-seropositive.

The chain recombines TRBV11-2 with TRBJ1-2, with D maybe TRBD1 (5 bases). The CDR3 contains 13 residues. Germline CDR1 reads SGHAT; CDR2 reads FQNNGV. Trimming stripped 5 bases from V and 4 bases from J, with 11 bases between. As DNA, the CDR3 is TGTGCCAGCAGCCCAGGGTCCTTCTATGGCTACACCTTC. Amino acid sequence: CASSPGSFYGYTF.

The rearrangement uses TRBV27 and TRBJ1-5, with D uncertain. Trimming took 3 bases from V and 2 from J, leaving 5 bases between them. The germline CDR1 and CDR2 sequences are MNHEY and SMNVEV (reference sequence). The CDR3 is made up of 13 amino acids. The DNA for the CDR3 is TGTGCCAGCAGTTTTGTAGGCAATCAGCCCCAGCATTTT. It encodes CASSFVGNQPQHF.

This chain links TRBV28 with TRBJ2-5; D unresolved. The J call may be mistaken, given a closer DNA end match to TRBJ2-7. The CDR3 length is 13 residues. Germline CDR1 MDHEN, CDR2 SYDVKM. The chain's CDR3 is CASSTGPRLEQYF. The CDR3, as DNA: TGTGCCAGCAGTACCGGTCCCCGCCTCGAGCAGTACTTC.

V usage is TRBV28 and J usage is TRBJ1-2; D may be TRBD1 (5 bases). This CDR3 is built from 12 residues. CDR1 and CDR2 (germline): MDHEN, SYDVKM. V lost 7 bases, J lost 7 bases, and 13 bases lay in between. CDR3 nucleotides: TGTGCCAGCAACCCGGACACCATTGGCTACACCTTC. This sequence encodes CASNPDTIGYTF.

The rearrangement links TRBV11-1 to TRBJ2-1, with D maybe TRBD2 (7 bases). The length of the CDR3 is 16 residues. From germline, CDR1 is SGHAT and CDR2 FQDESV (reference sequence). Trimming pared 3 bases from V and 9 bases from J, leaving 21 bases between. CDR3 sequence reads: CASSFRLEGEGLEQFF. The DNA of the CDR3 is TGTGCCAGCAGCTTCCGACTAGAGGGGGAGGGCCTTGAGCAGTTCTTC.

The chain combines TRBV4-1 with TRBJ2-3; TRBD1 might be the D (6 bases). This CDR3 has 15 amino acids. Germline loops: CDR1 MGHRA, CDR2 YSYEKL. V was pared by 3 bases and J by 2 bases, with 12 bases between. CDR3 DNA sequence: TGCGCCAGCAGCCAGAGGGACACCAACACAGATACGCAGTATTTT. Its translation is CASSQRDTNTDTQYF.

This chain connects TRBV5-1 to TRBJ1-1; D is ambiguous. CDR3 length equals 16 residues. The germline gives CDR1 SGHRS, CDR2 YFSETQ. Trimming removed 6 bases at V and 1 base at J, with 19 bases between. The CDR3: CASTSFEGARNTEAFF. In nucleotides, the CDR3 is TGCGCCAGCACCTCCTTCGAGGGCGCCCGGAACACTGAAGCTTTCTTT. Together with reference TRBV5-1 and TRBJ1-1, the CDR3 gives the full variable domain: KAGVTQTPRYLIKTRGQQVTLSCSPISGHRSVSWYQQTPGQGLQFLFEYFSETQRNKGNFPGRFSGRQFSNSRSEMNVSTLELGDSALYLCASTSFEGARNTEAFFGQGTRLTVV.

The chain joins TRBV7-3 to TRBJ1-5, with TRBD1 matching over 7 bases. Germline values: CDR1 SGHTA, CDR2 FQGTGA. J was trimmed by 0 bases and V by 7 bases; bases with no gene match: 18. CDR3 length equals 19 residues. The CDR3 coding sequence is TGTGCCAGCACCCCTTGGGACAGAAATATCCACCCTAGCAATCAGCCCCAGCATTTT. This gives the protein CASTPWDRNIHPSNQPQHF.

The genes are TRBV9 and TRBJ2-1, with 8 bases aligning to TRBD2. Per germline, CDR1 SGDLS and CDR2 YYNGEE. CDR3 size: 14 residues. V dropped 3 bases and J dropped 8; count of bases not matched to a gene: 7. The CDR3 reads CASSALGTSHEQFF. In DNA, the CDR3 is TGTGCCAGCAGCGCCCTCGGGACTAGTCATGAGCAGTTCTTC.

The genes are TRBV29-1 and TRBJ1-1; the D is unclear. The germline V and J ends were trimmed by 7 bases and 0 bases, with 6 bases remaining between them. The CDR3 totals 11 residues. Germline CDR1 is SQVTM and CDR2 is ANQGSEA. CDR3 nucleotides: TGCAGCGGCACAGTGAACACTGAAGCTTTCTTT. Its protein product is CSGTVNTEAFF. Filled out from reference TRBV29-1 and TRBJ1-1, the complete variable domain reads SAVISQKPSRDICQRGTSLTIQCQVDSQVTMMFWYRQQPGQSLTLIATANQGSEATYESGFVIDKFPISRPNLTFSTLTVSNMSPEDSSIYLCSGTVNTEAFFGQGTRLTVV.